A selection of T cell receptor beta chains follows, all from one sample in a study of a mutant IDH1 vaccine in newly diagnosed glioma. Clones were read by immunoSEQ multiplex PCR, and TCRdb kept only the in-frame ones, dropping some. In the table there are over 50,000 clones, over 70% of which are singletons. No antigen is known for these receptors. This sample comprised PBMCs, obtained from a glioma patient whose treatment included an IDH1 peptide vaccine. Every receptor here comes from a man aged 18 to 29 with glioma. Both conserved end residues are part of each CDR3. Each record gives: J gene, V gene, clone size, D gene, CDR3 protein, CDR3 DNA. A D gene is named only where the DNA matches it firmly. Size is omitted from some rows. Given values are once, few, many or a class for expanded clones.

J gene: TRBJ1-6; V gene: TRBV6-6; clone size: once; D gene: -; CDR3 protein: CASGMGQLYNSPLHF; CDR3 DNA: TGTGCCAGCGGTATGGGGCAGCTGTATAATTCACCCCTCCACTTT
J gene: TRBJ1-5; V gene: TRBV4-2; clone size: once; D gene: -; CDR3 protein: CASSQDVGGGGQPQHF; CDR3 DNA: TGTGCCAGCAGCCAAGATGTCGGGGGAGGGGGTCAGCCCCAGCATTTT
J gene: TRBJ2-2; V gene: TRBV7-3; clone size: -; D gene: -; CDR3 protein: CASSLAGAGELFF; CDR3 DNA: TGTGCCAGCAGCTTAGCAGGGGCCGGGGAGCTGTTTTTT
J gene: TRBJ1-1; V gene: TRBV28; clone size: -; D gene: TRBD1; CDR3 protein: CASSLRGPGTEAFF; CDR3 DNA: TGTGCCAGCAGTTTGAGGGGGCCGGGGACTGAAGCTTTCTTT
J gene: TRBJ1-1; V gene: TRBV30; clone size: once; D gene: -; CDR3 protein: CAWKEGPNTEAFF; CDR3 DNA: TGTGCCTGGAAGGAGGGACCGAACACTGAAGCTTTCTTT
J gene: TRBJ1-1; V gene: TRBV7-2; clone size: -; D gene: -; CDR3 protein: CASSLQGGRTEAFF; CDR3 DNA: TGTGCCAGCAGCTTACAGGGAGGGAGGACTGAAGCTTTCTTT
J gene: TRBJ1-1; V gene: TRBV7-2; clone size: few; D gene: -; CDR3 protein: CASIPIMSGRKAEAFF; CDR3 DNA: TGTGCCAGCATCCCGATAATGTCAGGGAGAAAGGCTGAAGCTTTCTTT
J gene: TRBJ1-1; V gene: TRBV7-2; clone size: -; D gene: -; CDR3 protein: CASSLVGGVFEAFF; CDR3 DNA: TGTGCCAGCAGCTTGGTAGGAGGCGTATTTGAAGCTTTCTTT
J gene: TRBJ1-1; V gene: TRBV19; clone size: few; D gene: -; CDR3 protein: CASSFTRTEAFF; CDR3 DNA: TGTGCCAGTAGCTTCACAAGAACTGAAGCTTTCTTT
J gene: TRBJ2-7; V gene: TRBV2; clone size: -; D gene: -; CDR3 protein: CASSASSYEQYF; CDR3 DNA: TGTGCCAGCAGTGCCAGCTCCTACGAGCAGTACTTC
J gene: TRBJ1-1; V gene: TRBV5-1; clone size: -; D gene: TRBD1; CDR3 protein: CASSLITGTANTEAFF; CDR3 DNA: TGCGCCAGCAGCTTGATCACCGGGACAGCGAACACTGAAGCTTTCTTT
J gene: TRBJ1-2; V gene: TRBV4-3; clone size: -; D gene: TRBD1; CDR3 protein: CASSQDRGGGYGYTF; CDR3 DNA: TGCGCCAGCAGCCAAGATCGAGGGGGCGGCTATGGCTACACCTTC
J gene: TRBJ2-5; V gene: TRBV27; clone size: -; D gene: -; CDR3 protein: CASSVQGPETQYF; CDR3 DNA: TGTGCCAGCAGTGTCCAGGGTCCAGAGACCCAGTACTTC
J gene: TRBJ1-2; V gene: TRBV7-8; clone size: -; D gene: -; CDR3 protein: CASSQRPGNYGYTF; CDR3 DNA: TGTGCCAGCAGCCAACGCCCAGGAAACTATGGCTACACCTTC
J gene: TRBJ1-1; V gene: TRBV5-5; clone size: -; D gene: -; CDR3 protein: CASSLTGNTEAFF; CDR3 DNA: TGTGCCAGCAGCTTGACAGGGAACACTGAAGCTTTCTTT
J gene: TRBJ2-5; V gene: TRBV5-8; clone size: -; D gene: TRBD2; CDR3 protein: CASSWGLARYQETQYF; CDR3 DNA: TGTGCCAGCAGCTGGGGACTAGCGAGGTACCAAGAGACCCAGTACTTC
J gene: TRBJ2-7; V gene: TRBV5-6; clone size: -; D gene: TRBD1; CDR3 protein: CASSADRFYEQYF; CDR3 DNA: TGTGCCAGCAGCGCGGACAGGTTCTACGAGCAGTACTTC
J gene: TRBJ1-5; V gene: TRBV5-6; clone size: -; D gene: TRBD1; CDR3 protein: CASSSGQGAQPQHF; CDR3 DNA: TGTGCCAGCAGCTCGGGACAGGGGGCCCAGCCCCAGCATTTT
J gene: TRBJ2-4; V gene: TRBV2; clone size: -; D gene: -; CDR3 protein: CASKTGQKDIQYF; CDR3 DNA: TGTGCCAGCAAAACGGGGCAGAAGGACATTCAGTACTTC
J gene: TRBJ2-5; V gene: TRBV2; clone size: -; D gene: -; CDR3 protein: CASRPSSGRQETQYF; CDR3 DNA: TGTGCCAGCAGACCTAGCTCCGGACGACAAGAGACCCAGTACTTC
J gene: TRBJ2-5; V gene: TRBV7-2; clone size: -; D gene: TRBD2; CDR3 protein: CASRPAGVAVPQETQYF; CDR3 DNA: TGTGCCAGCAGGCCGGCGGGGGTAGCAGTGCCCCAAGAGACCCAGTACTTC
J gene: TRBJ2-7; V gene: TRBV5-1; clone size: -; D gene: -; CDR3 protein: CASSQMETVGEQYF; CDR3 DNA: TGCGCCAGCAGCCAAATGGAGACCGTGGGCGAGCAGTACTTC
J gene: TRBJ1-5; V gene: TRBV5-1; clone size: few; D gene: -; CDR3 protein: CASSLNGGGNQPQHF; CDR3 DNA: TGCGCCAGCAGCTTGAATGGCGGGGGCAATCAGCCCCAGCATTTT
J gene: TRBJ2-7; V gene: TRBV2; clone size: -; D gene: -; CDR3 protein: CASSDQGSYEQYF; CDR3 DNA: TGTGCCAGCAGTGACCAGGGGTCCTACGAGCAGTACTTC
J gene: TRBJ1-1; V gene: TRBV10-3; clone size: -; D gene: TRBD1; CDR3 protein: CATQEPTGGNPLGAFF; CDR3 DNA: TGTGCCACGCAAGAACCCACAGGGGGCAACCCCCTGGGAGCTTTCTTT
J gene: TRBJ2-2; V gene: TRBV5-4; clone size: -; D gene: -; CDR3 protein: CASSPDRGFTANTGELFF; CDR3 DNA: TGTGCCAGCAGCCCCGATAGAGGGTTTACAGCGAACACCGGGGAGCTGTTTTTT
J gene: TRBJ2-7; V gene: TRBV5-1; clone size: -; D gene: -; CDR3 protein: CASSYGQQLYEQYF; CDR3 DNA: TGCGCCAGCAGCTACGGACAGCAACTCTACGAGCAGTACTTC
J gene: TRBJ2-2; V gene: TRBV19; clone size: -; D gene: -; CDR3 protein: CASSFWAGTGELFF; CDR3 DNA: TGTGCCAGTAGTTTCTGGGCGGGCACCGGGGAGCTGTTTTTT
J gene: TRBJ2-3; V gene: TRBV5-1; clone size: -; D gene: TRBD2; CDR3 protein: CASSVAGGPSDTQYF; CDR3 DNA: TGCGCCAGCAGCGTAGCGGGAGGGCCTTCAGATACGCAGTATTTT
J gene: TRBJ2-6; V gene: TRBV5-1; clone size: once; D gene: -; CDR3 protein: CASSLGGQSGANVLTF; CDR3 DNA: TGCGCCAGCAGCTTGGGGGGGCAGTCTGGGGCCAACGTCCTGACTTTC
J gene: TRBJ2-3; V gene: TRBV28; clone size: -; D gene: -; CDR3 protein: CASGLGLDTQYF; CDR3 DNA: TGTGCCAGCGGCCTAGGGTTAGATACGCAGTATTTT
J gene: TRBJ2-2; V gene: TRBV5-1; clone size: -; D gene: TRBD1; CDR3 protein: CASSARDRGPGELFF; CDR3 DNA: TGCGCCAGCAGCGCCCGGGACAGGGGACCCGGGGAGCTGTTTTTT
J gene: TRBJ1-2; V gene: TRBV7-9; clone size: once; D gene: -; CDR3 protein: CASSFAGGYGYTF; CDR3 DNA: TGTGCCAGCAGCTTTGCTGGGGGCTATGGCTACACCTTC
J gene: TRBJ2-7; V gene: TRBV19; clone size: -; D gene: -; CDR3 protein: CASSIRGVTYEQYF; CDR3 DNA: TGTGCCAGTAGTATCCGGGGAGTGACCTACGAGCAGTACTTC
J gene: TRBJ2-7; V gene: TRBV5-1; clone size: -; D gene: TRBD1; CDR3 protein: CASSHQPGQDSTSGQYF; CDR3 DNA: TGCGCCAGCAGCCATCAACCGGGACAGGATTCTACGAGCGGGCAGTACTTC
J gene: TRBJ2-3; V gene: TRBV7-2; clone size: once; D gene: -; CDR3 protein: CASSPFPPGLGDTQYF; CDR3 DNA: TGTGCCAGCAGCCCCTTCCCCCCGGGACTGGGAGATACGCAGTATTTT
J gene: TRBJ1-1; V gene: TRBV5-1; clone size: -; D gene: -; CDR3 protein: CASSSGPSNTEAFF; CDR3 DNA: TGCGCCAGCAGCTCGGGCCCCTCGAACACTGAAGCTTTCTTT
J gene: TRBJ2-7; V gene: TRBV4-2; clone size: -; D gene: -; CDR3 protein: CASSQNRDTYEQYF; CDR3 DNA: TGTGCCAGCAGCCAAAACCGGGACACCTACGAGCAGTACTTC
J gene: TRBJ2-1; V gene: TRBV4-1; clone size: -; D gene: -; CDR3 protein: CASSQGTPNEQFF; CDR3 DNA: TGCGCCAGCAGCCAAGGGACTCCAAATGAGCAGTTCTTC
J gene: TRBJ1-3; V gene: TRBV19; clone size: -; D gene: -; CDR3 protein: CASSMDRLPGNTIYF; CDR3 DNA: TGTGCCAGTAGTATGGACAGACTTCCTGGAAACACCATATATTTT
J gene: TRBJ1-1; V gene: TRBV19; clone size: -; D gene: -; CDR3 protein: CASKRAEPGTEAFF; CDR3 DNA: TGTGCCAGTAAGAGAGCGGAGCCCGGCACTGAAGCTTTCTTT
J gene: TRBJ1-1; V gene: TRBV11-2; clone size: -; D gene: -; CDR3 protein: CASSLDSWNTEAFF; CDR3 DNA: TGTGCCAGCAGCTTGGACAGTTGGAACACTGAAGCTTTCTTT
J gene: TRBJ2-7; V gene: TRBV5-6; clone size: -; D gene: -; CDR3 protein: CASSSYSTGRFYEQYF; CDR3 DNA: TGTGCCAGCAGCTCCTATTCCACCGGGAGATTCTACGAGCAGTACTTC
J gene: TRBJ2-1; V gene: TRBV29-1; clone size: -; D gene: -; CDR3 protein: CSVGVDGSNEQFF; CDR3 DNA: TGCAGCGTTGGGGTTGATGGATCCAATGAGCAGTTCTTC
J gene: TRBJ1-2; V gene: TRBV7-2; clone size: few; D gene: -; CDR3 protein: CASSLLASTGGYTF; CDR3 DNA: TGTGCCAGCAGCCTACTGGCCTCTACAGGCGGCTACACCTTC
J gene: TRBJ1-6; V gene: TRBV4-2; clone size: -; D gene: TRBD1; CDR3 protein: CASSQDDGQGRSYNSPLHF; CDR3 DNA: TGTGCCAGCAGCCAAGACGATGGACAGGGGCGCTCCTATAATTCACCCCTCCACTTT
J gene: TRBJ2-3; V gene: TRBV29-1; clone size: -; D gene: TRBD2; CDR3 protein: CSVGGGARDTQYF; CDR3 DNA: TGCAGCGTTGGCGGGGGGGCCCGAGATACGCAGTATTTT
J gene: TRBJ2-7; V gene: TRBV4-1; clone size: -; D gene: -; CDR3 protein: CASSQYPVMRAYEQYF; CDR3 DNA: TGCGCCAGCAGCCAATACCCGGTTATGAGGGCCTACGAGCAGTACTTC
J gene: TRBJ1-2; V gene: TRBV5-8; clone size: -; D gene: TRBD1; CDR3 protein: CASSPPEGQGYGYTF; CDR3 DNA: TGTGCCAGCAGCCCCCCCGAAGGACAGGGGTATGGCTACACCTTC
J gene: TRBJ2-5; V gene: TRBV30; clone size: -; D gene: TRBD2; CDR3 protein: CAWSTGGTQYF; CDR3 DNA: TGTGCCTGGAGTACGGGGGGGACCCAGTACTTC